This entry concerns a single TCR beta chain. Its antigen remains unknown. It was across several immunoSEQ plates that each subset's genomic DNA was evenly split. Profiled with immunoSEQ multiplex PCR; TCRdb holds only in-frame clones, not every one. Of about 1 million clones in the sample, about 75% were seen once. Trimming took 2 bases from V and 0 from J; bases not matched to a gene: 5. Germline loops: CDR1 SGHRS, CDR2 YFSETQ. CDR3 size: 16 residues. This record comes from a study of shared clonotypes between healthy human individuals. Study results and limitations: At large depth, rarefaction still showed sorted-subset sequencing to be incomplete.

Sample: memory CD4+ T cells sorted from blood. Specified subset: CD45RA-negative fraction. The TCR comes from a man between 18 and 29 years old in good health. The rearrangement joins TRBV5-1 to TRBJ2-3; 8 bases are shared with TRBD1. As DNA, the CDR3 is TGCGCCAGCAGCTTTGGGACAGGAACTAGCACAGATACGCAGTATTTT. The encoded protein is CASSFGTGTSTDTQYF.